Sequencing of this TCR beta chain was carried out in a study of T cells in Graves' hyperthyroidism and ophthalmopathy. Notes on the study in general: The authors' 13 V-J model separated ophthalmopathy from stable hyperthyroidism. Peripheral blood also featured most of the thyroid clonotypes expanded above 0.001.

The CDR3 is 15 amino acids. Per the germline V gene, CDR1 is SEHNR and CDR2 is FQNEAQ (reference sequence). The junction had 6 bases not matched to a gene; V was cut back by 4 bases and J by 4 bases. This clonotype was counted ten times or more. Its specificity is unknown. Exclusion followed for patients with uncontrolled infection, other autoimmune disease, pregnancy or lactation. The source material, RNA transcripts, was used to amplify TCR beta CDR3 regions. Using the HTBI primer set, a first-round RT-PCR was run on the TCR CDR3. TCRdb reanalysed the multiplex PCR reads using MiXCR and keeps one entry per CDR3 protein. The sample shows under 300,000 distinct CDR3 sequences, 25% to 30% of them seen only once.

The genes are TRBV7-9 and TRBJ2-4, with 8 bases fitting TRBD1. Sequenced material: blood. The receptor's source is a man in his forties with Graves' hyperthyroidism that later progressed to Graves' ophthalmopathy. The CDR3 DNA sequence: TGTGCCAGCAGCTCGGCGACAGGGGTGAAAAACATTCAGTACTTC. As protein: CASSSATGVKNIQYF.